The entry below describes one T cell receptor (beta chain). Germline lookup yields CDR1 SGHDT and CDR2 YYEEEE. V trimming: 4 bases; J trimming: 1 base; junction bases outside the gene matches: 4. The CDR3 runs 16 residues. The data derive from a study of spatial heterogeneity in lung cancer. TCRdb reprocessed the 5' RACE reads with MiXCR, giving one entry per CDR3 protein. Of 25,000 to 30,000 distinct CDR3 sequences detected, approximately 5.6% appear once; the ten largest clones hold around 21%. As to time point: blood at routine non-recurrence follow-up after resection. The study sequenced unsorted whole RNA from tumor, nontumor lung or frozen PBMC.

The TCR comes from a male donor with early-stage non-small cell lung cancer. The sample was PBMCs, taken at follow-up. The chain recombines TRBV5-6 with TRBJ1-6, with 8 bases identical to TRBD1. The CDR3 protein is CASSTYRGSYNSPLHF. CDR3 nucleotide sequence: TGTGCCAGCAGCACCTACAGGGGGTCCTATAATTCACCCCTCCACTTT.